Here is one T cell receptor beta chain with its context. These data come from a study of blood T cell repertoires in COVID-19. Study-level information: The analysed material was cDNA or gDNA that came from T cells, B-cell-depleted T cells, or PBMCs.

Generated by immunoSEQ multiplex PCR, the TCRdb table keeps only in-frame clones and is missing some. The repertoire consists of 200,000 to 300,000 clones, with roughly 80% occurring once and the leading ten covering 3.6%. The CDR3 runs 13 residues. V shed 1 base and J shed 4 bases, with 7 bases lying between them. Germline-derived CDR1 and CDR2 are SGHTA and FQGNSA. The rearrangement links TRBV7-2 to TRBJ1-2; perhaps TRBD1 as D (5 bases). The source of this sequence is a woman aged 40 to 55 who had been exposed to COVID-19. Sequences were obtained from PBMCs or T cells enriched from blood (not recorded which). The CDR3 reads CASSLGTIYGYTF. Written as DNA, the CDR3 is TGTGCCAGCAGCTTAGGGACAATCTATGGCTACACCTTC.